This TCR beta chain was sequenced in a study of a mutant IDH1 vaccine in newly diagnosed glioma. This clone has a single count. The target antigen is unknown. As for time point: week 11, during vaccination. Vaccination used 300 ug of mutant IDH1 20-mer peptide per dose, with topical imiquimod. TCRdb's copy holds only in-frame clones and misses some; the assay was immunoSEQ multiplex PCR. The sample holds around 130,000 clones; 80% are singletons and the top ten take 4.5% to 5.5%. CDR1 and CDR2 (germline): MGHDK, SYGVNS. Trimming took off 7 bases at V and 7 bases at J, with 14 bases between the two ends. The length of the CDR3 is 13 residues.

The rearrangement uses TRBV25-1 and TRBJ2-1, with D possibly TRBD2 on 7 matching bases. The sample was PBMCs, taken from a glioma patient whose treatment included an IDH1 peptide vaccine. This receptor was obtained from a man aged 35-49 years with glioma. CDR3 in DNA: TGTGCCAGCACCCGGGGAGGGGGTAATGAGCAGTTCTTC. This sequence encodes CASTRGGGNEQFF.